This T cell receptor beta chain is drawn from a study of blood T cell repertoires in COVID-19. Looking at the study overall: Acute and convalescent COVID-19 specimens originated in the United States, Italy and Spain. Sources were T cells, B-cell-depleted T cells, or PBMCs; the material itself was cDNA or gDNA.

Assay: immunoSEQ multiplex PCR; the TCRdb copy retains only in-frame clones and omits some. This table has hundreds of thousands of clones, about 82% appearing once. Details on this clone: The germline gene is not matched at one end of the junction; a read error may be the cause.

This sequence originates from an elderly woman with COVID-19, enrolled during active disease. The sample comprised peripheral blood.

The CDR3 DNA sequence: TGTGCCGGCAGCCCCGCCGGACAGACTAACTATGGCTACACCTTC. It codes for CAGSPAGQTNYGYTF. The chain is built from TRBV6-5 and TRBJ1-2; D is perhaps TRBD1 (6 bases). Germline-derived CDR1 and CDR2 are MNHEY and SVGAGI. There are 15 residues in the CDR3.